This is a list of T cell receptor beta chains from one sample in a study of T cell responses to AZD1222 COVID-19 vaccine. Some clones are missing from TCRdb's copy, which holds only in-frame ones; the method was immunoSEQ multiplex PCR. Of about 140,000 clones in the sample, around 92% are singletons; the top ten hold around 3.3%. Sample: peripheral blood, taken 28 days after the second AZD1222 dose. These TCRs come from an adult who received the AZD1222 COVID-19 vaccine. Each CDR3 is given with its conserved first and last residue.

J	V	CDR3
TRBJ1-4	TRBV7-9	CASSARDSKLFF
TRBJ2-1	TRBV18	CASSAGTGSLGEQFF
TRBJ1-1	TRBV28	CASSQAHRGLITEAFF
TRBJ1-5	TRBV27	CASSPRTVQPQHF
TRBJ1-5	TRBV12-3/TRBV12-4	CASSPTGNQPQHF
TRBJ2-3	TRBV6-5	CAIGLAGSTDTQYF
TRBJ1-1	TRBV6-1	CASSEANFRRSTEAFF
TRBJ2-3	TRBV10-3	CAISVPLAGGSTDTQYF
TRBJ1-4	TRBV7-2	CASSLGGGREKLFF
TRBJ2-6	TRBV7-9	CASSLLAGGVSGANVLTF
TRBJ2-3	TRBV19	CASGRLGDTQYF
TRBJ1-2	TRBV23-1	CASHTRVGLYENYGYTF
TRBJ2-2	TRBV7-2	CASSANRGGTGELFF
TRBJ1-3	TRBV6-5	CASSYDRSSGNTIYF
TRBJ1-1	TRBV5-5	CASSSSAGGTEAFF
TRBJ2-2	TRBV5-1	CASSRGDLRGTGELFF
TRBJ2-7	TRBV25-1	CASSAPGRDSNEQYF
TRBJ2-7	TRBV5-1	CASSVSIPGQESYEQYF
TRBJ2-1	TRBV27	CASSPGSAHEQFF
TRBJ1-6	TRBV19	CASKLRGSNSPLHF
TRBJ1-1	TRBV6-5	CASRGRLYTEAFF
TRBJ2-2	TRBV3-1/TRBV3-2	CASRTDFTGELFF